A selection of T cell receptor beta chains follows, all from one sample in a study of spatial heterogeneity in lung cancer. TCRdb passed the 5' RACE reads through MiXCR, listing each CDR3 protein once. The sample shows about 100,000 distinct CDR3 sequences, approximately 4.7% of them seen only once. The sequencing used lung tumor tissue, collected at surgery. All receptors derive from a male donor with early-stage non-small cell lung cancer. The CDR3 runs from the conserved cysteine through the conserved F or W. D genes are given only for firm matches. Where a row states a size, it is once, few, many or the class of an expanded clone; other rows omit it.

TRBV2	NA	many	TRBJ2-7	CASSFTRQDYEQYF	TGTGCCAGCAGTTTCACGAGACAGGATTACGAGCAGTACTTC
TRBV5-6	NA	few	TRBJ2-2	CASSPGWGSNTGELFF	TGTGCCAGCAGCCCGGGATGGGGATCGAACACCGGGGAGCTGTTTTTT
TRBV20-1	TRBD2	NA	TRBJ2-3	CSATPPGLVVFTDTQYF	TGCAGTGCTACTCCTCCGGGACTAGTAGTCTTCACAGATACGCAGTATTTT
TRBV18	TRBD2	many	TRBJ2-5	CASSPLAGDSLSQYF	TGTGCCAGCTCACCCCTAGCGGGAGACTCGCTGTCCCAGTACTTC
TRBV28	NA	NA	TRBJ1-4	CASSSPRQAIGEKLFF	TGTGCCAGCAGTTCACCCCGACAGGCCATCGGTGAAAAACTGTTTTTT
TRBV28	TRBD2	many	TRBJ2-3	CASPPPLAGSTDTQYF	TGTGCCAGCCCTCCCCCGTTAGCGGGTAGCACAGATACGCAGTATTTT
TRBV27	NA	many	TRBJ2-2	CASSFRGSGELFF	TGTGCCAGCAGTTTTCGTGGGAGCGGGGAGCTGTTTTTT
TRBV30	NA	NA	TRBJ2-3	CAWSSGTYTDTQYF	TGTGCCTGGAGTTCAGGGACATACACAGATACGCAGTATTTT
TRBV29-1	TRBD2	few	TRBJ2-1	CSVRERAREFGNEQFF	TGCAGCGTTCGTGAGCGGGCGCGGGAGTTCGGCAATGAGCAGTTCTTC
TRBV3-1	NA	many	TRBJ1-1	CASSQGEGGNTEAFF	TGTGCCAGCAGCCAAGGGGAGGGGGGGAACACTGAAGCTTTCTTT
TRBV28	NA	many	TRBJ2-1	CASTQGSSYNEQFF	TGTGCCAGCACCCAGGGATCCTCCTACAATGAGCAGTTCTTC
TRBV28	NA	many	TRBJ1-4	CASRRTTQGSTNEKLFF	TGTGCCAGCAGGAGAACAACCCAGGGTTCAACTAATGAAAAACTGTTTTTT
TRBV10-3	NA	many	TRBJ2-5	CAISESGRAATQYF	TGTGCCATCAGTGAGTCCGGGCGTGCTGCGACCCAGTACTTC
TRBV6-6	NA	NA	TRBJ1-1	CASWRVPVKAFF	TGTGCCAGCTGGAGAGTGCCCGTCAAGGCTTTCTTT
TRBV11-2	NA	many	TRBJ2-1	CASSLVLGQFF	TGTGCCAGCAGCTTAGTTTTAGGGCAGTTCTTC
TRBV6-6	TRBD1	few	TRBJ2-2	CASISRDRGLYTGELFF	TGTGCCAGCATCAGCCGGGACAGGGGGCTTTACACCGGGGAGCTGTTTTTT
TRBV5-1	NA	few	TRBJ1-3	CASSLVSGGGNTIYF	TGCGCCAGCAGCTTGGTGTCGGGAGGCGGAAACACCATATATTTT
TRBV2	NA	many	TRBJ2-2	CASSGPGAHTGELFF	TGTGCCAGCAGTGGACCGGGAGCGCACACCGGGGAGCTGTTTTTT
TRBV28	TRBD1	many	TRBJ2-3	CASSFRGRGTDTQYF	TGTGCCAGCAGTTTCAGGGGGCGCGGCACAGATACGCAGTATTTT
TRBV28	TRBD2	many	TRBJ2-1	CASRILAGGDNEQFF	TGTGCCAGCAGGATACTAGCGGGAGGGGACAATGAGCAGTTCTTC
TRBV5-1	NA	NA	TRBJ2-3	CASSLGGPRRTDTQYF	TGCGCCAGCAGCTTGGGTGGACCTCGGAGGACAGATACGCAGTATTTT
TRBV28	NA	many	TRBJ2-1	CASSLWRGDNEQFF	TGTGCCAGCAGCTTGTGGCGGGGAGACAATGAGCAGTTCTTC
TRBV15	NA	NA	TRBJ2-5	CATSRVRGETQYF	TGTGCCACCAGCAGAGTAAGGGGGGAGACCCAGTACTTC
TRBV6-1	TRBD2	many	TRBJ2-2	CASSEKSLAVSGELFF	TGTGCCAGCAGTGAAAAAAGTCTAGCGGTTAGCGGGGAGCTGTTTTTT
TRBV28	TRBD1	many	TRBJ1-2	CASSFLRDRPPGYTF	TGTGCCAGCAGTTTCCTCCGGGACAGACCTCCTGGCTACACCTTC
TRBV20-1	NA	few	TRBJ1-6	CSANQDSPILNSPLHF	TGCAGTGCTAATCAGGACAGCCCTATCTTGAATTCACCCCTCCACTTT
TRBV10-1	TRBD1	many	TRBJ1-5	CASRDRVWCQPQHF	TGCGCCAGCAGGGACAGGGTGTGGTGTCAGCCCCAGCATTTT
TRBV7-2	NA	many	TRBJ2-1	CASSLVPNAGTEQFF	TGTGCCAGCAGCTTAGTCCCCAATGCGGGCACTGAGCAGTTCTTC
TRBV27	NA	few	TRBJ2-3	CASSLRGSDTQYF	TGTGCCAGCAGTTTACGGGGCTCCGATACGCAGTATTTT
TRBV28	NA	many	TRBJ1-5	CASSLTGGYQPQHF	TGTGCCAGCAGTTTAACCGGGGGTTATCAGCCCCAGCATTTT
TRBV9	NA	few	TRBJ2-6	CASGPPLGSGANVLTF	TGTGCCAGCGGGCCGCCGTTAGGCTCTGGGGCCAACGTCCTGACTTTC
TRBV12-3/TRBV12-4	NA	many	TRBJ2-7	CASSPRQTSYEQYF	TGTGCCAGCAGTCCCCGACAGACAAGCTACGAGCAGTACTTC
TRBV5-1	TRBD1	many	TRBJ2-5	CASSTPGTETETQYF	TGCGCCAGCAGCACCCCGGGGACAGAAACAGAGACCCAGTACTTC
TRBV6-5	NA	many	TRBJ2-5	CASSPDLRETQYF	TGTGCCAGCAGTCCGGACCTTCGGGAGACCCAGTACTTC
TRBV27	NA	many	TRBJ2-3	CASSWDFDSGTDTQYF	TGTGCCAGCAGCTGGGACTTCGACTCGGGGACAGATACGCAGTATTTT
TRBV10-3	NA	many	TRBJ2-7	CAISTGLLYEQYF	TGTGCCATCAGTACGGGACTCCTCTACGAGCAGTACTTC